Shown below are 27 T cell receptor beta chains from a single sample sequenced in a study of T cell changes during pregnancy in multiple sclerosis. The protocol was immunoSEQ multiplex PCR, while the TCRdb copy is restricted to in-frame clones and leaves out a portion. The data contain approximately 70,000 clones, about 92% of them singletons. The sequenced sample was peripheral blood, obtained in the third trimester of pregnancy. These TCRs come from a female donor with multiple sclerosis, enrolled in a pregnancy study.

The chain is built from TRBV4-2 and TRBJ2-2; 16 bases agree with TRBD2. CDR1 is LGHNA and CDR2 is YNFKEQ in the germline V gene. The CDR3 runs to 18 residues. Losses at the gene ends were 5 bases for V and 4 bases for J; bases not matched to a gene: 7. The DNA of the CDR3 is TGTGCCAGCAGCGGACCGGGACTAGCGGGAGGGGGCACCGGGGAGCTGTTTTTT. This encodes CASSGPGLAGGGTGELFF.

The chain recombines TRBV30 with TRBJ2-3, with TRBD2 matching 11 bases. Germline CDR1 GTSNPN, CDR2 SVGIG (reference sequence). The J segment lost 1 base and the V segment lost 1 base, leaving 1 base of the junction unmatched. The CDR3 contains 15 residues. CDR3 in DNA: TGTGCCTGGAGTGGGACTAGCGGGCGCACAGATACGCAGTATTTT. Its translation: CAWSGTSGRTDTQYF.

This clone was observed a few times. This chain connects TRBV2 to TRBJ1-2; a possible D gene is TRBD1 (5 bases). V was shortened by 2 bases and J by 7 bases, with 14 bases between the two germline ends. The CDR3 is 14 residues long. The germline gives CDR1 SNHLY, CDR2 FYNNEI. The CDR3 spells CASSELRQQSGYTF. CDR3 sequence (DNA): TGTGCCAGCAGTGAACTTCGACAGCAGAGTGGCTACACCTTC.

In the case of this clone: One end of the junction varies from germline; a read error may be responsible. The chain joins TRBV18 to TRBJ1-5; TRBD1 aligns across 7 bases. The CDR3 extends over 15 amino acids. Germline assignment: CDR1 KGHSH and CDR2 LQKENI. In DNA, the CDR3 is TGTGCCAACTCACCGACAGGGAATAGCAATCAGCCCCAGCATTTT. Its protein product is CANSPTGNSNQPQHF. Using reference TRBV18 and TRBJ1-5 for the parts outside the CDR3, the full variable domain is NAGVMQNPRHLVRRRGQEARLRCSPMKGHSHVYWYRQLPEEGLKFMVYLQKENIIDESGMPKERFSAEFPKEGPSILRIQQVVRGDSAAYFCANSPTGNSNQPQHFGDGTRLSIL.

The J gene is TRBJ2-3, the V gene TRBV28; perhaps TRBD1 as D (6 bases). CDR3 length equals 14 residues. CDR1 and CDR2 (germline): MDHEN, SYDVKM. V shed 7 bases and J shed 2 bases, with 13 bases lying between them. In nucleotides, the CDR3 is TGTGCCAGCACCGTACAGGGAGTCACAGATACGCAGTATTTT. Its protein is CASTVQGVTDTQYF.

The chain has TRBV11-2 and TRBJ2-7, with D possibly being TRBD2 (5 bases). Germline-derived CDR1 and CDR2 are SGHAT and FQNNGV. Trimming cost V 0 bases and J 0 bases, with 9 bases left between them. The CDR3 covers 15 residues. This CDR3 reads CASSLDIGDSYEQYF. CDR3 coding DNA: TGTGCCAGCAGCTTAGACATCGGGGACTCCTACGAGCAGTACTTC.

This chain uses TRBV7-2 with TRBJ1-1, with TRBD1 matching over 7 bases. Losses at the gene ends were 7 bases for V and 4 bases for J; bases not matched to a gene: 12. CDR1 and CDR2 from the germline V gene are SGHTA and FQGNSA. The CDR3 consists of 15 residues. Written as DNA, the CDR3 is TGTGCCAGCAACACCGTAGGGGGCGGTGGCACTGAAGCTTTCTTT. It yields the protein CASNTVGGGGTEAFF.

This sequence joins TRBV2 and TRBJ1-4; possibly TRBD1 for D (5 bases). The CDR3 has 13 residues. Germline CDR1 is SNHLY and CDR2 is FYNNEI. V lost 6 bases, J lost 8 bases, and 13 bases lay in between. The DNA for the CDR3 is TGTGCCAGCAGGTGGGGGGAAAAGGAAAAACTGTTTTTT. Its protein is CASRWGEKEKLFF.

The V and J genes are TRBV13 and TRBJ1-1, with 7 bases matching TRBD1. Unmatched junction bases numbered 6, after V lost 2 bases and J lost 6 bases. Per the germline V gene, CDR1 is PRHDT and CDR2 is FYEKMQ (reference sequence). The CDR3 runs 14 residues. The CDR3 nucleotides are TGTGCCAGCAGCTTAAGGGGGCTAGGGGCTGAAGCTTTCTTT. Its translation: CASSLRGLGAEAFF. Drawing the rest from reference TRBV13 and TRBJ1-1, the complete variable domain is AAGVIQSPRHLIKEKRETATLKCYPIPRHDTVYWYQQGPGQDPQFLISFYEKMQSDKGSIPDRFSAQQFSDYHSELNMSSLELGDSALYFCASSLRGLGAEAFFGQGTRLTVV.

The chain has TRBV5-1 and TRBJ2-2, with D uncertain. V was cut by 1 base and J by 3 bases, with 7 bases left in between. Germline CDR1 is SGHRS and CDR2 is YFSETQ. The CDR3 loop spans 14 amino acids. The chain's CDR3 is CASSLRRDTGELFF. The CDR3 DNA sequence: TGCGCCAGCAGCTTGAGACGGGACACCGGGGAGCTGTTTTTT.

This sequence joins TRBV29-1 and TRBJ2-1; TRBD2 matches at 12 bases. The CDR3 consists of 13 residues. CDR1 is SQVTM and CDR2 is ANQGSEA in the germline V gene. Trimming removed 7 bases from V and 6 bases from J; junction bases left unmatched: 4. CDR3 DNA sequence: TGCAGCGCCAAGACTAGCGGGAGCAATGAGCAGTTCTTC. Residues: CSAKTSGSNEQFF.

V and J are TRBV11-2 and TRBJ2-3, with 7 bases lining up with TRBD1. The V gene end was trimmed by 7 bases and the J gene end by 2 bases; junction bases not matched to a gene: 12. The CDR3 is 16 amino acids. In germline, CDR1 is SGHAT, CDR2 FQNNGV. The DNA for the CDR3 is TGTGCCAGCACCCGCACCGGGGACAGCGACACAGATACGCAGTATTTT. This gives the protein CASTRTGDSDTDTQYF.

The V gene is TRBV28, the J gene TRBJ2-1, with D possibly TRBD2 on 6 matching bases. V lost 2 bases, J lost 7 bases, and 15 bases lay in between. Germline-derived CDR1 and CDR2 are MDHEN and SYDVKM. The CDR3 is 15 residues long. The CDR3 loop is CASSLTGLARNEQFF. As DNA, the CDR3 is TGTGCCAGCAGTTTAACGGGACTCGCGAGGAATGAGCAGTTCTTC.

This chain connects TRBV11-2 to TRBJ1-4, with unresolved D. V lost 0 bases and J lost 4, with 6 bases in between. The CDR3 is 14 amino acids. Per the germline V gene, CDR1 is SGHAT and CDR2 is FQNNGV. The CDR3 here is CASSLDGLNEKLFF. The CDR3 DNA follows: TGTGCCAGCAGCTTAGATGGCCTTAATGAAAAACTGTTTTTT.

The CDR3 DNA sequence: TGCGCCAGCAGCCACCAGCGGGAGGGTTGGAGTGAGCAGTTCTTC. It codes for CASSHQREGWSEQFF. The V gene is TRBV4-1, the J gene TRBJ2-1; 10 bases match TRBD2. Germline loops: CDR1 MGHRA, CDR2 YSYEKL. This CDR3 spans 15 amino acids. Losses at the gene ends were 3 bases for V and 9 bases for J; bases not matched to a gene: 8.

The chain carries TRBV6-1 and TRBJ2-7, with TRBD2 matching 7 bases. Germline-derived CDR1 and CDR2 are MNHNS and SASEGT. CDR3 length: 12 residues. The J segment lost 3 bases and the V segment lost 10 bases, leaving 6 bases of the junction unmatched. In nucleotides, the CDR3 is TGTGCCAACTCCCCGGGGGGCTACGAGCAGTACTTC. Protein: CANSPGGYEQYF.

The V call is TRBV30, the J call TRBJ1-5; 9 bases line up with TRBD1. V was clipped by 1 base and J by 5 bases; unmatched bases: 0. There are 13 residues in the CDR3. Germline CDR1 GTSNPN, CDR2 SVGIG (reference sequence). The chain's CDR3 is CAWSGTGDQPQHF. CDR3 DNA: TGTGCCTGGAGTGGGACAGGGGATCAGCCCCAGCATTTT.

V gene TRBV5-1 combines with J gene TRBJ2-3; the match to TRBD2 covers 7 bases. This CDR3 region has 15 residues. The junction had 5 bases not matched to a gene; V was cut back by 3 bases and J by 1 base. Germline V CDR1 and CDR2: SGHRS, YFSETQ. CDR3 sequence: CASSSAGVGTDTQYF. For the CDR3, the DNA is TGCGCCAGCAGCTCGGCGGGGGTTGGCACAGATACGCAGTATTTT. Variable domain in full (rest from reference TRBV5-1 and TRBJ2-3): KAGVTQTPRYLIKTRGQQVTLSCSPISGHRSVSWYQQTPGQGLQFLFEYFSETQRNKGNFPGRFSGRQFSNSRSEMNVSTLELGDSALYLCASSSAGVGTDTQYFGPGTRLTVL.

The chain has TRBV7-2 and TRBJ2-1; possibly TRBD2 for D (5 bases). V was clipped by 4 bases and J by 3 bases, with 7 bases between them. Germline CDR1 reads SGHTA; CDR2 reads FQGNSA. The CDR3 loop spans 13 amino acids. The CDR3 DNA sequence: TGTGCCAGCAGCTCCACTAGCTACAATGAGCAGTTCTTC. Translation gives CASSSTSYNEQFF.

This clone has only one observation. The J gene is TRBJ2-7, the V gene TRBV5-1; 7 bases line up with TRBD1. Germline V gene lookup returns CDR1 SGHRS and CDR2 YFSETQ. V shed 3 bases and J 4 bases; nucleotides not matched to a gene: 4. The CDR3 totals 13 residues. The CDR3 loop reads CASSYGTAYEQYF. In nucleotides, the CDR3 is TGCGCCAGCAGCTACGGGACAGCGTACGAGCAGTACTTC.

This clone turned up a few times. The chain recombines TRBV18 with TRBJ1-5, with D uncertain. Trimming shortened V by 4 bases and J by 0 bases, and 10 bases separated the two germline ends. Germline-derived CDR1 and CDR2 are KGHSH and LQKENI. This CDR3 comprises 15 residues. CDR3 sequence (DNA): TGTGCCAGCTCACGACGGCGGTATAGCAATCAGCCCCAGCATTTT. It translates to CASSRRRYSNQPQHF.

The chain couples TRBV28 to TRBJ1-5; possibly TRBD1 for D (5 bases). The CDR3 covers 15 residues. V lost 0 bases, J lost 4 bases, and 10 bases lay in between. The V gene's germline CDR1 is MDHEN and CDR2 SYDVKM. This chain's CDR3 is CASSLWQGRNQPQHF. CDR3 in DNA: TGTGCCAGCAGTTTATGGCAGGGCCGTAATCAGCCCCAGCATTTT.

The chain combines TRBV18 with TRBJ1-2; 8 bases fit TRBD1. CDR1 and CDR2 (germline): KGHSH, LQKENI. The CDR3 runs 17 residues. V lost 1 base to trimming and J lost 0 bases; unmatched junction nucleotides: 7. DNA for the CDR3: TGTGCCAGCTCACCACTTCAGGGGGCGAACCCTAACTATGGCTACACCTTC. Protein product: CASSPLQGANPNYGYTF.

The chain joins TRBV7-9 to TRBJ1-2; TRBD1 matches 8 bases. Per germline, CDR1 SEHNR and CDR2 FQNEAQ (reference sequence). The CDR3 sequence is 15 residues long. Germline trimming cut 1 base from V and 5 bases from J; bases unmatched to any gene: 6. The CDR3 DNA reads as TGTGCCAGCAGCTTAGACCTCCAGGGGGCATATGGCTACACCTTC. Encoded protein: CASSLDLQGAYGYTF.

This chain connects TRBV6-7 to TRBJ1-2; 10 bases map to TRBD1. TRBV6-7 is annotated as an ORF whose role is uncertain. With 0 bases clipped from V and 5 bases from J, the junction kept 12 bases outside the gene matches. The length of the CDR3 is 18 residues. The CDR3: CASSYSRQGADPRYGYTF. The CDR3 DNA reads TGTGCCAGCAGTTACTCTCGACAGGGGGCAGATCCGAGGTATGGCTACACCTTC.

The chain links TRBV6-8 to TRBJ2-5; the match to TRBD1 covers 8 bases. Per the germline V gene, CDR1 is MNHGY and CDR2 is SAAAGT. The CDR3 consists of 17 residues. The J segment lost 5 bases and the V segment lost 7 bases, leaving 18 bases of the junction unmatched. CDR3 residues: CASTNCPGTGIGETQYF. CDR3 nucleotides: TGTGCCAGCACCAATTGCCCCGGGACAGGAATTGGGGAGACCCAGTACTTC.

This clone was seen a handful of times. The chain has TRBV19 and TRBJ1-1, with a tentative D call TRBD1 (5 bases). Germline V gene sequence: CDR1 LNHDA, CDR2 SQIVND (reference sequence). This CDR3 comprises 13 residues. V shed 2 bases and J shed 4 bases, with 8 bases lying between them. The CDR3 nucleotides read TGTGCCAGTAGTATATGGCAGGGCACTGAAGCTTTCTTT. Translating gives CASSIWQGTEAFF.